The following is a TCR beta chain sequence with its context. Antigen specificity is unknown. Both 60 Vbeta primers and 13 Jbeta primers went into the PCR. Only in-frame clones appear in the TCRdb table, and some are missing; sequencing was by immunoSEQ multiplex PCR. The table lists around 180,000 clones, 80% of them singletons. These data come from a study of cytomegalovirus exposure and HLA in healthy donors. V was trimmed by 0 bases and J by 4 bases, leaving 13 bases between them. This CDR3 comprises 15 residues. Germline V gene data show CDR1 as KGHSH and CDR2 as LQKENI. Study-level findings and limits: Roughly uniform sequencing depth across donors was assumed, possibly incorrectly. The HLA-A and HLA-B alleles of most subjects were reportedly predicted accurately from TCR beta sequences.

The TCR sequence derives from a young man in good health and CMV-seropositive. This chain joins TRBV18 and TRBJ2-7; the D gene is possibly TRBD1 (6 bases). Sequencing used PBMCs. CDR3 nucleotide sequence: TGTGCCAGCTCACCACCGGTGCAGGGGCGATACGAGCAGTACTTC. As protein: CASSPPVQGRYEQYF.